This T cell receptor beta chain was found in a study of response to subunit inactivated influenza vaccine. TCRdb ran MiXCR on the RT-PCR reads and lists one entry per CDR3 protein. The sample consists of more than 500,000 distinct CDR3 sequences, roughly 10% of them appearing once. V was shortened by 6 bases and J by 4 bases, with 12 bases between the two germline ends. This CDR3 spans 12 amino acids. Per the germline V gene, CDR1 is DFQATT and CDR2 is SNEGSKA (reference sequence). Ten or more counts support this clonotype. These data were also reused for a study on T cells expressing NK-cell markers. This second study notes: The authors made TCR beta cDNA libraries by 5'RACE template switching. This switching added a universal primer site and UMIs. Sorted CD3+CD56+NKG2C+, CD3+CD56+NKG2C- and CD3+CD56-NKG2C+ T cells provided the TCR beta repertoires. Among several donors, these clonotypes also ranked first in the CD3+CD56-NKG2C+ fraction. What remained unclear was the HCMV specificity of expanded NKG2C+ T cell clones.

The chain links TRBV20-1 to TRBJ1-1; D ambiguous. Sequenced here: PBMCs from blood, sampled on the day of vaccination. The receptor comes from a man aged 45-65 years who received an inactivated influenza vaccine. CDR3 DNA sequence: TGCAGTGCCAAGTGGAAGGTCACTGAAGCTTTCTTT. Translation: CSAKWKVTEAFF.